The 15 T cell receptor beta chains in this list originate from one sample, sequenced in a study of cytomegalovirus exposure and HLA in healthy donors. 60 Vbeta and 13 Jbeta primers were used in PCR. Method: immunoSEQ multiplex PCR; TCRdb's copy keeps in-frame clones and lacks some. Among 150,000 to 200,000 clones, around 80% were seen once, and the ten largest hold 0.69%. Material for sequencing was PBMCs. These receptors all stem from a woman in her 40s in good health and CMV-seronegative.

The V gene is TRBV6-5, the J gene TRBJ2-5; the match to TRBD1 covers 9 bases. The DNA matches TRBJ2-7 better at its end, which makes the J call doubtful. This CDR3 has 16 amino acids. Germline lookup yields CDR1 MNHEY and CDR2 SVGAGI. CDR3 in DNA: TGTGCCAGCAGTTACTTTGGACAGGGGAGCTCCTACGAGCAGTACTTC. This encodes CASSYFGQGSSYEQYF.

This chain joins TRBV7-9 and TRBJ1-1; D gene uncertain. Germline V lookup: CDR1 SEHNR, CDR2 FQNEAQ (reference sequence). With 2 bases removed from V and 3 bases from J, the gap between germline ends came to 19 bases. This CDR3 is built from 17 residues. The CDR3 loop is CASSLSGGVGFDTEAFF. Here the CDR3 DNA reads TGTGCCAGCAGCTTATCGGGCGGGGTGGGTTTCGACACTGAAGCTTTCTTT.

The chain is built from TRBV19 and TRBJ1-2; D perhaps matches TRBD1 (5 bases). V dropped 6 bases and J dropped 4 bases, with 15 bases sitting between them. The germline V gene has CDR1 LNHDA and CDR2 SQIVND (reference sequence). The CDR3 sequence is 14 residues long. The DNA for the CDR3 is TGTGCCAGTAGAGCCTCCGGGGGTAGCTATGGCTACACCTTC. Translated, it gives CASRASGGSYGYTF.

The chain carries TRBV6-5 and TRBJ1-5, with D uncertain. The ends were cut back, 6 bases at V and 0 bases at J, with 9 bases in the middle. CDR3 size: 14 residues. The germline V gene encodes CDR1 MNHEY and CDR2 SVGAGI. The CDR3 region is CASSVRSSNQPQHF. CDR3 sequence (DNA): TGTGCCAGCAGCGTGAGGTCTAGCAATCAGCCCCAGCATTTT.

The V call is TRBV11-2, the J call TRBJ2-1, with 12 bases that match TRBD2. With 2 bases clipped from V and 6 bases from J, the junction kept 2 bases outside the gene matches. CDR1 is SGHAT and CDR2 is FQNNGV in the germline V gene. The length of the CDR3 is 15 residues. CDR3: CASSLLAGGTNEQFF. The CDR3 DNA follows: TGTGCCAGCAGCTTACTAGCGGGAGGGACCAATGAGCAGTTCTTC.

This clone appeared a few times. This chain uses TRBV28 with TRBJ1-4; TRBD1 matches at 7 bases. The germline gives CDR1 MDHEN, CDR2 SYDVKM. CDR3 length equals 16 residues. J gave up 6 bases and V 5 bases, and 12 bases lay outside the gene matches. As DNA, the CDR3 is TGTGCCAGCAGTGCCCGACAGGGAATGGGCTATGAAAAACTGTTTTTT. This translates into CASSARQGMGYEKLFF.

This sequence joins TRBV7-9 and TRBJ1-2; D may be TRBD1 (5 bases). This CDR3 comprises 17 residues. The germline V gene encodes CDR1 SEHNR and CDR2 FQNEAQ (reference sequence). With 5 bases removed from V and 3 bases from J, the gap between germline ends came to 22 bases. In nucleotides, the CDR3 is TGTGCCAGCAGCAAGCTAAACCCACTACAGGCGCACTATGGCTACACCTTC. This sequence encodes CASSKLNPLQAHYGYTF.

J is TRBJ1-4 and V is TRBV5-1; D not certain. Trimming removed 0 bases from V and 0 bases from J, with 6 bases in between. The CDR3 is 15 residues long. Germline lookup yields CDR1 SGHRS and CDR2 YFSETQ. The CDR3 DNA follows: TGCGCCAGCAGCTTGGGGGCAGCAACTAATGAAAAACTGTTTTTT. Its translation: CASSLGAATNEKLFF. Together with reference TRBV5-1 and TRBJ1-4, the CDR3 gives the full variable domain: KAGVTQTPRYLIKTRGQQVTLSCSPISGHRSVSWYQQTPGQGLQFLFEYFSETQRNKGNFPGRFSGRQFSNSRSEMNVSTLELGDSALYLCASSLGAATNEKLFFGSGTQLSVL.

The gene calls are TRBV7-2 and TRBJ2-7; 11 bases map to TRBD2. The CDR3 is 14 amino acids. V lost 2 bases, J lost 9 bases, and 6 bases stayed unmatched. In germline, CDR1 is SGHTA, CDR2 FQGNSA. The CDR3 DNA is TGTGCCAGCAGCTTATCACTAGCGGGAGCCGCGCAGTACTTC. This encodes CASSLSLAGAAQYF.

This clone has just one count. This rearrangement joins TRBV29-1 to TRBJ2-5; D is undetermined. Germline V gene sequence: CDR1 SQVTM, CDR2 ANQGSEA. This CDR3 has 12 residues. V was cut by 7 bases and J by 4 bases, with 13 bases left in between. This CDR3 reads CSASARRETQYF. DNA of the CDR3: TGCAGCGCCAGCGCCCGACGAGAGACCCAGTACTTC.

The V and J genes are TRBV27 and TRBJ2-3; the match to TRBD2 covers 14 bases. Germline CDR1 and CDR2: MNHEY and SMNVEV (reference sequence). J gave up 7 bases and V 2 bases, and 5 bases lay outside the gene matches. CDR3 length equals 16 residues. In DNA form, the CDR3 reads TGTGCCAGCAGTTTAGGTGGGACTAGCGGGAGAAATACGCAGTATTTT. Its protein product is CASSLGGTSGRNTQYF.

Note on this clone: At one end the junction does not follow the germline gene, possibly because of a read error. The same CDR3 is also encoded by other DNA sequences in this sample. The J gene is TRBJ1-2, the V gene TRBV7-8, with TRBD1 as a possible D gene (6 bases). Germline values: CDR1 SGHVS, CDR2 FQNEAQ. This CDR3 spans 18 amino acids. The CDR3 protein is CASSLQAVGQGKAYGYTF. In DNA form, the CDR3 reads TGTGCCAGTAGCTTACAGGCGGTTGGTCAGGGGAAGGCCTATGGCTACACCTTC.

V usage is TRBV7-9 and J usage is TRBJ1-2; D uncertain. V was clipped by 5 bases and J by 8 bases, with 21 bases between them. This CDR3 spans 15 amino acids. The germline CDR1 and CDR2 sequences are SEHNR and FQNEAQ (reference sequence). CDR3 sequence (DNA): TGTGCCAGCAGCCCAGAAGCCCCCGTACTGGGCGGCTACACCTTC. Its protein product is CASSPEAPVLGGYTF.

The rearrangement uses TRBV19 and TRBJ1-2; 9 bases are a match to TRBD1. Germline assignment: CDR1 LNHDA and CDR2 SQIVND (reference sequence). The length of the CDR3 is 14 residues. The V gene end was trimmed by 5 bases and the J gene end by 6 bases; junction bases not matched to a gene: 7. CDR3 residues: CASSVQGAEHGYTF. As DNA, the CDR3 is TGTGCCAGTAGTGTACAGGGGGCGGAACATGGCTACACCTTC.

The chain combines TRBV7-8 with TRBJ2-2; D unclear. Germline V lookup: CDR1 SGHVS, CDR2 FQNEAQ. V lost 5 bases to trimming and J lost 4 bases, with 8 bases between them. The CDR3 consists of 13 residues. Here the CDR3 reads CASSPGGTGELFF. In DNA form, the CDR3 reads TGTGCCAGCAGCCCAGGTGGCACCGGGGAGCTGTTTTTT.